Listed here are 4 T cell receptor beta chains from one sample, sequenced in a study of blood T cell repertoires in COVID-19. Sequencing used immunoSEQ multiplex PCR; TCRdb keeps in-frame clones, though not all of them. The profile shows fewer than 130,000 clones, about three quarters of them singletons. The sample taken for sequencing was peripheral blood. Source of these receptors: an older man with acute or convalescent COVID-19.

In this sample, this clone turned up once. The chain couples TRBV7-3 to TRBJ2-1, with D possibly TRBD2 on 5 matching bases. This CDR3 region has 17 residues. The V end was cut by 0 bases, the J end by 0 bases, with 12 bases between. CDR1 SGHTA and CDR2 FQGTGA come from the germline V gene. CDR3 DNA sequence: TGTGCCAGCAGCTTAACGGCAGCGGACCCCTCCTACAATGAGCAGTTCTTC. It specifies CASSLTAADPSYNEQFF.

This clone showed up many times. This chain uses TRBV19 with TRBJ2-5, with D possibly matching TRBD2 (5 bases). The V and J ends lost 5 bases and 2 bases respectively, with 12 bases between them. Germline V gene data show CDR1 as LNHDA and CDR2 as SQIVND (reference sequence). The CDR3 covers 14 residues. The CDR3 spells CASSWQGGQETQYF. For the CDR3, the DNA is TGTGCCAGTAGTTGGCAAGGCGGGCAAGAGACCCAGTACTTC.

The gene calls are TRBV19 and TRBJ2-7; 8 nucleotides match TRBD1. This CDR3 has 15 residues. V gave up 5 bases and J gave up 3 bases; unmatched junction bases: 9. Looked up from germline, CDR1 is LNHDA and CDR2 is SQIVND (reference sequence). CDR3 DNA: TGTGCCAGTAGTGTCTCAGGGGGCAAGCACTACGAGCAGTACTTC. It encodes CASSVSGGKHYEQYF.

Regarding this clone: An end of the junction does not agree with germline; a read error may underlie this. This chain joins TRBV29-1 and TRBJ2-1; D is possibly TRBD2 (6 bases). Germline CDR1 and CDR2: SQVTM and ANQGSEA. The CDR3 has 12 amino acids. The CDR3 is CSLERAGNEQFF. CDR3 DNA sequence: TGCAGCCTTGAGCGGGCGGGCAATGAGCAGTTCTTC.